The subject of this entry is one TCR beta chain. Its antigen remains unknown. Authors' analysis steps: Out-of-frame sequences were removed, leaving about 2,300,000 distinct TCRbeta sequences. TCRdb's table, derived via immunoSEQ multiplex PCR, lists solely in-frame clones and lacks some. V, J and clone size derive from that table, while D and trimming were established from the DNA sequence. The table records 85,000 to 100,000 clones, about four fifths of them present only once. The V and J ends lost 3 bases and 9 bases respectively, with 18 bases between them. The CDR3 has 15 amino acids. In germline, CDR1 is SEHNR, CDR2 FQNEAQ (reference sequence). The sort gate was single viable CD3+CD4+CD8-CD45RO+ cells for memory CD4+ T cells. Donors' CMV status reflects serum IgG against pp150, pp28, p38, p52. This entry belongs to a study of memory CD4+ T cells and cytomegalovirus serostatus. Study-level information: Healthy Belgian adult donors included under ten CMV-positive and more than 20 CMV-negative people. General observations from the study: CMV serostatus prediction reached median AUC about 0.96, or 0.93 with US-trained model.

Material: memory CD4+ T cells from blood. The chain has TRBV7-9 and TRBJ2-1, with a weak D call TRBD2 (6 bases). This TCR was sampled from an adult in good health and CMV-seropositive. CDR3 residues: CASSLRSGGGTEQFF. In nucleotides, the CDR3 is TGTGCCAGCAGCTTGCGGTCCGGTGGCGGGACTGAGCAGTTCTTC.